This T cell receptor beta chain was profiled in a study of early T cells in non-severe SARS-CoV-2 infection. Findings and limits, study-wide: Reliance on VDJdb matching favored anti-spike CD8 responses; private and CD4 specificities were missed.

The library protocol tagged individual cDNA molecules with unique molecular identifiers. From the 5' RACE reads, TCRdb called clonotypes with MiXCR, one entry per CDR3 protein. Seen here are around 33,000 distinct CDR3 sequences, 5.5% to 6.5% observed once, and the top ten hold 6% to 9%. The CDR3 covers 14 residues. V was clipped by 7 bases and J by 0 bases, with 10 bases between them. The germline V gene has CDR1 SGHVS and CDR2 FQNEAQ. This clonotype has a count of ten or more. The antigen is unknown. Source material: whole blood. The receptor was isolated from an adult who was a healthcare worker with PCR-confirmed SARS-CoV-2 infection or an uninfected control (not recorded which). The V gene is TRBV7-8, the J gene TRBJ2-1; no firm D call. In DNA form, the CDR3 reads TGTGCCAGCACCACACAGAGCTCCTACAATGAGCAGTTCTTC. Protein sequence: CASTTQSSYNEQFF. Variable domain in full (rest from reference TRBV7-8 and TRBJ2-1): GAGVSQSPRYKVAKRGQDVALRCDPISGHVSLFWYQQALGQGPEFLTYFQNEAQLDKSGLPSDRFFAERPEGSVSTLKIQRTQQEDSAVYLCASTTQSSYNEQFFGPGTRLTVL.